The 23 T cell receptor beta chains below were found in one sample sequenced in a study of identical twins. MiXCR, run by TCRdb on the 5' RACE reads, gives a single entry per CDR3 protein. Found here are hundreds of thousands of distinct CDR3 sequences, roughly 26% of them singletons; the top ten hold 2.9%. The sample was also reused in another study, on T cells expressing NK-cell markers.

The sequencing sample was made of CD4+ T cells sorted from blood. Receptor source: a woman in her late teens or twenties in good health.

This clonotype occurred a few times. Here the CDR3 reads CASSTRQGAGYGYTF. CDR3 bases: TGTGCCAGCAGCACCAGACAGGGGGCAGGCTATGGCTACACCTTC. The chain has TRBV2 and TRBJ1-2, with TRBD1 matching over 10 bases. Germline V CDR1 and CDR2: SNHLY, FYNNEI. V shed 6 bases, J shed 4 bases, and the junction held 8 bases outside the gene matches. The CDR3 spans 15 residues.

V usage is TRBV20-1 and J usage is TRBJ2-5, with unresolved D. This CDR3 has 12 residues. CDR1 is DFQATT and CDR2 is SNEGSKA in the germline V gene (reference sequence). Trimming pared 2 bases from V and 4 bases from J, leaving 8 bases between. DNA of the CDR3: TGCAGTGCTAGATGGGGTGGAGAGACCCAGTACTTC. Encoded protein: CSARWGGETQYF.

The chain couples TRBV6-6 to TRBJ1-5, with D perhaps TRBD1 (6 bases). V lost 2 bases, J lost 7 bases, and 9 bases lay in between. The germline CDR1 and CDR2 sequences are MNHNY and SVGAGI (reference sequence). The CDR3 sequence is 13 residues long. CDR3 sequence reads: CASSYRGDQPQHF. The CDR3 nucleotides are TGTGCCAGCAGTTACAGGGGGGACCAGCCCCAGCATTTT.

This rearrangement joins TRBV24-1 to TRBJ2-1; D is ambiguous. The CDR3 runs to 12 residues. Germline V CDR1 and CDR2: KGHDR, SFDVKD. The ends were cut back, 2 bases at V and 5 bases at J, with 3 bases in the middle. The CDR3 region has the DNA TGTGCCACCAGTGATTGGCACAATGAGCAGTTCTTC. Protein product: CATSDWHNEQFF.

This clonotype has just a few counts. The rearrangement uses TRBV12-3 or TRBV12-4 and TRBJ2-5; the D is unclear. Trimming pared 9 bases from V and 1 base from J, leaving 15 bases between. The CDR3 runs to 14 residues. Here the CDR3 reads CASGAQTFQETQYF. DNA of the CDR3: TGTGCCAGTGGTGCACAAACCTTCCAAGAGACCCAGTACTTC.

The chain combines TRBV7-2 with TRBJ2-1; 8 bases map to TRBD1. CDR3 length: 14 amino acids. V shed 5 bases and J 12 bases; nucleotides not matched to a gene: 12. Germline-derived CDR1 and CDR2 are SGHTA and FQGNSA. The CDR3 nucleotides are TGTGCCAGCAGCCCTTACGGACAGGGCGGCGGGCAGTTCTTC. It is translated as CASSPYGQGGGQFF.

This clonotype was recorded a few times. V is TRBV12-5 and J is TRBJ2-1, with D perhaps given as TRBD1 or TRBD2 (6 bases each). The V and J ends lost 1 base and 2 bases respectively, with 9 bases between them. The CDR3 is 15 residues long. CDR1 is LGHNT and CDR2 is FRNRAP in the germline V gene. The chain's CDR3 is CASGLDRGPYNEQFF. The CDR3 DNA reads as TGTGCTAGTGGTTTGGATCGGGGGCCCTACAATGAGCAGTTCTTC.

V gene TRBV7-9 combines with J gene TRBJ2-1; 11 nucleotides agree with TRBD2. The CDR3 is made up of 17 amino acids. The J segment lost 5 bases and the V segment lost 0 bases, leaving 6 bases of the junction unmatched. Germline V gives CDR1 SEHNR, CDR2 FQNEAQ (reference sequence). This chain's CDR3 is CASSLAWGLAENNEQFF. CDR3 sequence (DNA): TGTGCCAGCAGCTTAGCGTGGGGACTAGCGGAGAACAATGAGCAGTTCTTC.

The chain couples TRBV20-1 to TRBJ2-3; possibly TRBD2 for D (6 bases). This CDR3 comprises 12 residues. The V end lost 5 bases, the J end lost 12 bases, and 18 bases lay between the germline ends. CDR1 and CDR2 from the germline V gene are DFQATT and SNEGSKA (reference sequence). The CDR3 is CSAGTGWGVQYF. The CDR3 nucleotides read TGCAGTGCTGGTACAGGTTGGGGGGTCCAGTATTTT.

This clonotype was observed a few times. This chain uses TRBV5-1 with TRBJ2-1; TRBD2 is a possible D gene (6 bases). The CDR3 consists of 18 residues. Per the germline V gene, CDR1 is SGHRS and CDR2 is YFSETQ. Deletions cut 4 bases from V and 2 bases from J, with 22 bases between. CDR3 sequence reads: CASSNVNKRALTYNEQFF. The CDR3 coding sequence is TGCGCCAGCAGCAACGTGAATAAGCGGGCCCTTACCTACAATGAGCAGTTCTTC.

This chain joins TRBV20-1 and TRBJ2-3, with TRBD1 as a possible D gene (6 bases). From germline, CDR1 is DFQATT and CDR2 SNEGSKA (reference sequence). V lost 6 bases to trimming and J lost 4 bases, with 17 bases between them. This CDR3 region has 14 residues. DNA for the CDR3: TGCAGTGCCTTTAGGGACAACCAGGCAGATACGCAGTATTTT. Protein product: CSAFRDNQADTQYF.

The CDR3 sequence is CASSHKETQYF. CDR3 in DNA: TGTGCCAGCAGCCACAAAGAGACCCAGTACTTC. V and J are TRBV12-3 or TRBV12-4 and TRBJ2-5; no firm D call. This CDR3 has 11 amino acids. Deletions cut 6 bases from V and 3 bases from J, with 5 bases between.

Only one count was recorded for this clonotype. V and J are TRBV2 and TRBJ1-5, with a tentative D call TRBD1 (5 bases). V lost 6 bases and J 6 bases, leaving 18 bases between the germline ends. Germline V gives CDR1 SNHLY, CDR2 FYNNEI. The CDR3 consists of 15 residues. Written as DNA, the CDR3 is TGTGCCAGCAGAAATCAGGGAGTTACAGGTCAGCCCCAGCATTTT. This sequence encodes CASRNQGVTGQPQHF.

This chain connects TRBV12-3 or TRBV12-4 to TRBJ1-2, with TRBD1 matching 8 bases. V shed 6 bases and J 4 bases; nucleotides not matched to a gene: 7. This CDR3 comprises 14 residues. Written as DNA, the CDR3 is TGTGCCAGCAGCGGACAGGGAGGGGGCTATGGCTACACCTTC. Protein sequence: CASSGQGGGYGYTF.

This clonotype showed up just a few times. Germline and junction disagree at one end, which may indicate a read error. The chain carries TRBV3-1 and TRBJ2-2; no clear D gene. The CDR3 length is 13 residues. Germline V lookup: CDR1 LGHDT, CDR2 YNNKEL (reference sequence). The CDR3 loop is CASSQVNNGELFF. CDR3 nucleotide sequence: TGTGCCAGCAGCCAAGTAAACAACGGGGAGCTGTTTTTT.

The chain couples TRBV6-1 to TRBJ2-7, with D maybe TRBD1 (5 bases). Trimming stripped 6 bases from V and 2 bases from J, with 11 bases between. CDR3 length: 13 residues. CDR1 is MNHNS and CDR2 is SASEGT in the germline V gene. In DNA form, the CDR3 reads TGTGCCAGCAGGAGCAGGGATCCCTACGAGCAGTACTTC. It is translated as CASRSRDPYEQYF.

The sample holds a few counts of this clonotype. The CDR3 reads CASRLRVGDTEAFF. The CDR3 DNA follows: TGTGCCAGCAGGCTCAGGGTTGGGGACACTGAAGCTTTCTTT. V and J are TRBV6-1 and TRBJ1-1, with D possibly being TRBD1 (5 bases). Trimming shortened V by 6 bases and J by 3 bases, and 14 bases separated the two germline ends. In germline, CDR1 is MNHNS, CDR2 SASEGT. CDR3 length: 14 amino acids.

This clonotype was counted between two and nine times. The chain combines TRBV24-1 with TRBJ2-1, with D perhaps matching TRBD2 (5 bases). Trimming took off 4 bases at V and 13 bases at J, with 16 bases between the two ends. The germline V gene has CDR1 KGHDR and CDR2 SFDVKD. This CDR3 has 13 amino acids. The CDR3 reads CATSDVGSPEQFF. The CDR3 DNA reads as TGTGCCACCAGTGACGTGGGGAGTCCTGAACAGTTCTTC.

There are a few counts of this clonotype. CDR3 amino acids: CSARDPGYGTEAFF. The CDR3 DNA is TGCAGTGCTAGAGATCCGGGATACGGCACTGAAGCTTTCTTT. The chain uses TRBV20-1 and TRBJ1-1, with D unclear. Trimming took 0 bases from V and 4 from J, leaving 12 bases between them. There are 14 residues in the CDR3. Germline CDR1 reads DFQATT; CDR2 reads SNEGSKA (reference sequence).

V is TRBV12-3 or TRBV12-4 and J is TRBJ1-5; the match to TRBD1 covers 9 bases. The CDR3 contains 15 residues. V shed 0 bases and J 4 bases; nucleotides not matched to a gene: 1. In DNA, the CDR3 is TGTGCCAGCAGTTTAGCGACAGGGGGAAATCAGCCCCAGCATTTT. It translates to CASSLATGGNQPQHF.

The rearrangement links TRBV7-3 to TRBJ1-1, with D unclear. Germline V gene sequence: CDR1 SGHTA, CDR2 FQGTGA. Deletions cut 2 bases from V and 7 bases from J, with 14 bases between. The CDR3 runs 14 residues. In DNA, the CDR3 is TGTGCCAGCAGCTTATCAGCCTCTGGTGGTGAAGCTTTCTTT. Translating it yields CASSLSASGGEAFF.

This clonotype was found many times. One junction end does not reproduce the germline sequence, and a read error may be involved. The V call is TRBV5-1, the J call TRBJ1-1; D gene ambiguous. This CDR3 has 13 residues. Per germline, CDR1 SGHRS and CDR2 YFSETQ. The CDR3 coding sequence is TGTGCCAGCAGTTTTACGGGGAACACTGAAGCTTTCTTT. Translation: CASSFTGNTEAFF.

There are a few counts of this clonotype. This chain links TRBV29-1 with TRBJ1-2, with 7 nucleotides matching TRBD1. The CDR3 is 15 amino acids. Unmatched junction bases numbered 11, after V lost 5 bases and J lost 2 bases. Germline V gene sequence: CDR1 SQVTM, CDR2 ANQGSEA. In DNA form, the CDR3 reads TGCAGCGTTACGGCCGCAGACAGGGCCAACTATGGCTACACCTTC. Translated, it gives CSVTAADRANYGYTF.